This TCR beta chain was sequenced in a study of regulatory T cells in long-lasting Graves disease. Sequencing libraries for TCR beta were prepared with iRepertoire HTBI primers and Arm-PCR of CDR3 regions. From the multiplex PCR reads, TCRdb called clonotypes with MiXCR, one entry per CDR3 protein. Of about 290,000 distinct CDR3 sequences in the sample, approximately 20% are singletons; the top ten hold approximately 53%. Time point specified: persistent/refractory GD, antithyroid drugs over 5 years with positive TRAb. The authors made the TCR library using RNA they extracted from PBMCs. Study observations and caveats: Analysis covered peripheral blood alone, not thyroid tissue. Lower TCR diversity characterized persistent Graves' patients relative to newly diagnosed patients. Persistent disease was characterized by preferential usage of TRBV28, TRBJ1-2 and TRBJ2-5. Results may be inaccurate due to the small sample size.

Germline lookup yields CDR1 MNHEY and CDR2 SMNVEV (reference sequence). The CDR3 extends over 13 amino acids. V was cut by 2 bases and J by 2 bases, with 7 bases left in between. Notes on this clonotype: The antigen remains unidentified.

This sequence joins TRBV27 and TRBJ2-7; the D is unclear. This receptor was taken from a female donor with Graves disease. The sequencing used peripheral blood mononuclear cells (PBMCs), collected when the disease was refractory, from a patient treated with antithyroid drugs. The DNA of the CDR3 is TGTGCCAGCAGTTTAAGTATCGCCTACGAGCAGTACTTC. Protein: CASSLSIAYEQYF.